A single sample is the source of the 22 T cell receptor beta chains below, sequenced in a study of cytomegalovirus exposure and HLA in healthy donors. Clones were sequenced by immunoSEQ multiplex PCR, and TCRdb holds only the in-frame ones, with some missing. The sample carries some 79,000 clones, about 94% recorded once. The source material was PBMCs. The receptors were gathered from a woman under 30 in good health and CMV-seropositive.

The chain uses TRBV6-6 and TRBJ2-3; 8 bases agree with TRBD2. With 4 bases clipped from V and 5 bases from J, the junction kept 5 bases outside the gene matches. The germline V gene encodes CDR1 MNHNY and CDR2 SVGAGI (reference sequence). CDR3 size: 14 residues. Here the CDR3 DNA reads TGTGCCAGCAGTTCCGGGGGGGTTAGAGATACGCAGTATTTT. It translates to CASSSGGVRDTQYF.

This chain links TRBV29-1 with TRBJ2-4, with D possibly TRBD1 on 5 matching bases. CDR1 is SQVTM and CDR2 is ANQGSEA in the germline V gene. The CDR3 has 20 amino acids. The V gene lost 0 bases and the J gene lost 0 bases, with 24 bases spanning the gap. The CDR3 bases are TGCAGCGTTGAAGACCGCCAGGGTCACGGAATAAGTCTAGCCAAAAACATTCAGTACTTC. Its translation: CSVEDRQGHGISLAKNIQYF.

This chain links TRBV19 with TRBJ1-6; TRBD1 matches 7 bases. V lost 7 bases to trimming and J lost 5 bases; unmatched junction nucleotides: 8. The CDR3 contains 15 residues. Germline values: CDR1 LNHDA, CDR2 SQIVND (reference sequence). The CDR3 sequence is CASTQTGYDNSPLHF. In nucleotides, the CDR3 is TGTGCCAGTACCCAGACAGGGTATGATAATTCACCCCTCCACTTT.

This clone occurred once. This sequence joins TRBV19 and TRBJ1-4; a weak D match, TRBD1 (5 bases). CDR3 length: 14 amino acids. Per germline, CDR1 LNHDA and CDR2 SQIVND (reference sequence). Trimming took 2 bases from V and 5 from J, leaving 9 bases between them. Written as DNA, the CDR3 is TGTGCCAGTAGTATAATGGCAGGGAATGAAAAACTGTTTTTT. Protein: CASSIMAGNEKLFF.

This rearrangement joins TRBV5-1 to TRBJ2-1; 11 nucleotides line up with TRBD2. The CDR3 has 15 residues. Germline V gene sequence: CDR1 SGHRS, CDR2 YFSETQ. V gave up 5 bases and J gave up 5 bases; unmatched junction bases: 6. The CDR3 nucleotides read TGCGCCAGCAGTATAGCGGGGGGGCCTAACAATGAGCAGTTCTTC. Protein product: CASSIAGGPNNEQFF.

The chain uses TRBV4-1 and TRBJ1-2, with TRBD1 matching over 10 bases. Trimming took 5 bases from V and 7 from J; bases not matched to a gene: 4. This CDR3 region has 13 residues. Per the germline V gene, CDR1 is MGHRA and CDR2 is YSYEKL. In nucleotides, the CDR3 is TGCGCCAGCAGCACCGGGACAGGGGTTGGCTACACCTTC. Translating gives CASSTGTGVGYTF.

The V call is TRBV7-9, the J call TRBJ2-7, with TRBD1 matching 9 bases. V lost 5 bases and J lost 6; bases outside the gene matches: 8. The CDR3 contains 14 residues. In germline, CDR1 is SEHNR, CDR2 FQNEAQ (reference sequence). The chain's CDR3 is CASSTWTGATEQYF. The DNA for the CDR3 is TGTGCCAGCAGCACCTGGACAGGGGCGACCGAGCAGTACTTC.

The chain links TRBV4-1 to TRBJ1-4; possible D gene TRBD1, 6 bases. V shed 3 bases and J shed 4 bases, with 9 bases lying between them. Germline V gene lookup returns CDR1 MGHRA and CDR2 YSYEKL. CDR3 size: 14 residues. The CDR3 coding sequence is TGCGCCAGCAGCCAGACAGGAAGTAATGAAAAACTGTTTTTT. Translating gives CASSQTGSNEKLFF.

J is TRBJ2-2 and V is TRBV4-1; perhaps TRBD1 as D (6 bases). CDR1 and CDR2 from the germline V gene are MGHRA and YSYEKL. The CDR3 is 15 residues long. Trimming stripped 1 base from V and 4 bases from J, with 10 bases between. Here the CDR3 reads CASSQGGTSTGELFF. CDR3 coding DNA: TGCGCCAGCAGCCAAGGGGGGACAAGCACCGGGGAGCTGTTTTTT.

V gene TRBV27 combines with J gene TRBJ2-7; 8 bases match TRBD2. V shed 2 bases, J shed 4 bases, and the junction held 10 bases outside the gene matches. Germline V gene lookup returns CDR1 MNHEY and CDR2 SMNVEV (reference sequence). This CDR3 has 16 residues. CDR3 DNA: TGTGCCAGCAGTTTACGCCCTCGGGCGGGGGGATACGAGCAGTACTTC. Amino acid sequence: CASSLRPRAGGYEQYF.

CDR3 protein: CASSHRVGANVLTF. The CDR3 DNA sequence: TGTGCCAGCAGCCACAGGGTTGGGGCCAACGTCCTGACTTTC. This rearrangement joins TRBV14 to TRBJ2-6; tentatively, D is TRBD1 (5 bases). V lost 3 bases to trimming and J lost 3 bases, with 6 bases between them. Germline CDR1 reads SGHDN; CDR2 reads FVKESK. The CDR3 is 14 amino acids. Drawing the rest from reference TRBV14 and TRBJ2-6, the complete variable domain is EAGVTQFPSHSVIEKGQTVTLRCDPISGHDNLYWYRRVMGKEIKFLLHFVKESKQDESGMPNNRFLAERTGGTYSTLKVQPAELEDSGVYFCASSHRVGANVLTFGAGSRLTVL.

The rearrangement joins TRBV7-9 to TRBJ2-1; D perhaps matches TRBD1 (6 bases). Trimming shortened V by 4 bases and J by 4 bases, and 14 bases separated the two germline ends. Germline V CDR1 and CDR2: SEHNR, FQNEAQ (reference sequence). The CDR3 extends over 15 amino acids. The CDR3 nucleotides are TGTGCCAGCAGCTCCCCAGGGGCGCGATACAATGAGCAGTTCTTC. Residues: CASSSPGARYNEQFF.

The gene calls are TRBV7-9 and TRBJ1-1; no firm D call. V dropped 6 bases and J dropped 1 base, with 15 bases sitting between them. The CDR3 runs 15 residues. Germline V lookup: CDR1 SEHNR, CDR2 FQNEAQ (reference sequence). The CDR3 sequence: CASSYFLGPNTEAFF. The CDR3 DNA reads as TGTGCCAGCAGTTACTTTCTTGGTCCGAACACTGAAGCTTTCTTT.

The rearrangement uses TRBV27 and TRBJ2-5; 8 bases match TRBD1. This CDR3 contains 15 residues. The J segment lost 4 bases and the V segment lost 4 bases, leaving 8 bases of the junction unmatched. Germline V lookup: CDR1 MNHEY, CDR2 SMNVEV (reference sequence). The CDR3 region has the DNA TGTGCCAGCAGTTCCTCCAGGGGGCTCGGAGAGACCCAGTACTTC. Protein: CASSSSRGLGETQYF.

The chain carries TRBV5-1 and TRBJ2-4; possible D gene TRBD1, 5 bases. CDR1 is SGHRS, CDR2 YFSETQ, per germline. This CDR3 comprises 16 residues. V was pared by 4 bases and J by 0 bases, with 14 bases between. CDR3 residues: CASSAEPGIAKNIQYF. Here the CDR3 DNA reads TGCGCCAGCAGCGCAGAACCAGGGATAGCCAAAAACATTCAGTACTTC.

Concerning this clone itself: Other DNA sequences in the sample encode the same CDR3. This chain links TRBV9 with TRBJ2-6; D unclear. V lost 0 bases, J lost 0 bases, and 4 bases lay in between. The CDR3 sequence is 15 residues long. CDR1 SGDLS and CDR2 YYNGEE come from the germline V gene. The CDR3 DNA reads as TGTGCCAGCAGCGTAGGAGGCTCTGGGGCCAACGTCCTGACTTTC. Translated, it gives CASSVGGSGANVLTF.

This clone came up once. In DNA, the CDR3 is TGTGCCAGCAGCTTAGTTCAGCGGGGGGCCCAGAACATTCAGTACTTC. Protein: CASSLVQRGAQNIQYF. The chain uses TRBV11-1 and TRBJ2-4; 9 positions match TRBD2. V was clipped by 1 base and J by 7 bases; unmatched bases: 8. The germline CDR1 and CDR2 sequences are SGHAT and FQDESV (reference sequence). The CDR3 contains 16 residues.

The chain has TRBV5-4 and TRBJ1-5; 9 nucleotides match TRBD1. The trim removed 4 bases at V and 6 bases at J, leaving 11 bases unmatched. This CDR3 has 16 residues. Germline CDR1 reads SGHNT; CDR2 reads YYREEE (reference sequence). As DNA, the CDR3 is TGTGCCAGCAGCCCCCAAAGGACAGGGGCGATTCAGCCCCAGCATTTT. Protein: CASSPQRTGAIQPQHF.

The chain combines TRBV7-8 with TRBJ1-1, with D unclear. The CDR3 has 14 residues. Germline lookup yields CDR1 SGHVS and CDR2 FQNEAQ. V was pared by 4 bases and J by 0 bases, with 9 bases between. The CDR3 sequence: CASSSARVNTEAFF. For the CDR3, the DNA is TGTGCCAGCAGCTCAGCGCGGGTGAACACTGAAGCTTTCTTT.

This chain joins TRBV2 and TRBJ2-1, with TRBD2 identical over 12 bases. Germline CDR1 is SNHLY and CDR2 is FYNNEI. Unmatched junction bases numbered 6, after V lost 6 bases and J lost 0 bases. This CDR3 has 17 amino acids. In DNA form, the CDR3 reads TGTGCCAGCAGCATCGGACTAGCGGGGCTCTCCTACAATGAGCAGTTCTTC. It is translated as CASSIGLAGLSYNEQFF.

The chain has TRBV11-2 and TRBJ1-4; weak D call: TRBD1 (5 bases). This CDR3 spans 15 amino acids. Germline loops: CDR1 SGHAT, CDR2 FQNNGV. The V end was cut by 2 bases, the J end by 6 bases, with 13 bases between. The CDR3 loop reads CASSLYSSGDEKLFF. The CDR3 DNA is TGTGCCAGCAGCTTATACTCGTCGGGGGATGAAAAACTGTTTTTT.

This sequence joins TRBV6-1 and TRBJ1-5; no firm D call. Germline V gene lookup returns CDR1 MNHNS and CDR2 SASEGT. The ends were cut back, 6 bases at V and 5 bases at J, with 14 bases in the middle. The CDR3 covers 14 residues. The CDR3 protein is CASSDGWSYQPQHF. CDR3 in DNA: TGTGCCAGCAGCGACGGCTGGAGCTATCAGCCCCAGCATTTT.